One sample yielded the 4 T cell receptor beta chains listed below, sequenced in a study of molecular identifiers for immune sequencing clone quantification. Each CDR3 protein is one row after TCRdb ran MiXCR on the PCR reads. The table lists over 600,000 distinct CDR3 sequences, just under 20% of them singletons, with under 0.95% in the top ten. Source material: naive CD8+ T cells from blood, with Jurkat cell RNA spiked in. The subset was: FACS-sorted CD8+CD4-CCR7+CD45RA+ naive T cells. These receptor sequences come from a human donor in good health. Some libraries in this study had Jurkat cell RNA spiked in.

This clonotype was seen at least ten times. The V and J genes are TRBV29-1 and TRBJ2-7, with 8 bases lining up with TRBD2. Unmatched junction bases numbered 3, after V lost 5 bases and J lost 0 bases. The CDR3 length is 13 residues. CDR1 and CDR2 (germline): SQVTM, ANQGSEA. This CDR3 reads CSVLGLDSYEQYF. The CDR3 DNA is TGCAGCGTTTTGGGACTAGACTCCTACGAGCAGTACTTC.

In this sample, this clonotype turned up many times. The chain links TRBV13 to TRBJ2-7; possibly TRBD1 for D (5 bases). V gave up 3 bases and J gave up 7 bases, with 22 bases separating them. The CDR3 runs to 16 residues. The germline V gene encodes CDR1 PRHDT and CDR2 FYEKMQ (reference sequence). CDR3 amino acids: CASSFSGTGFDVEQYF. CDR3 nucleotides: TGTGCCAGCAGCTTTTCCGGTACAGGATTCGATGTGGAGCAGTACTTC.

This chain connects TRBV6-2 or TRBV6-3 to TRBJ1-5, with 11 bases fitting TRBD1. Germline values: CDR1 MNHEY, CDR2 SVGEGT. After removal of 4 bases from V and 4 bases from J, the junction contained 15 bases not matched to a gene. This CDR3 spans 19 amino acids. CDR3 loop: CASSSADRGQVWRNQPQHF. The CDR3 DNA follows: TGTGCCAGCAGTTCGGCGGACAGGGGGCAAGTGTGGCGGAATCAGCCCCAGCATTTT.

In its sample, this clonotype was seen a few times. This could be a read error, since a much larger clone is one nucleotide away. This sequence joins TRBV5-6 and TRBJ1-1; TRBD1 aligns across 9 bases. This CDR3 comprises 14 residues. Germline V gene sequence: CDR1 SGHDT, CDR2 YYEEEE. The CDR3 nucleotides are TGTGCCAGCAGCCGCCGGGACAGGGTCACTGGAGCTTTCTTT. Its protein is CASSRRDRVTGAFF.